This is a list of T cell receptor beta chains from one sample in a study of T-cell reconstitution after alpha-beta-depleted transplantation in children. One entry per CDR3 protein, called by TCRdb with MiXCR from the PCR reads. The data contain fewer than 550,000 distinct CDR3 sequences, 15% to 20% of them singletons. The material was PBMCs, mostly from graft donor cells, obtained 360 days after TCRalphabeta/CD19-depleted stem cell transplant. The receptors originated from a boy under two years old who had a stem cell transplant for Wiskott-Aldrich syndrome, so the T cells may come from the graft donor. The CDR3 runs from the conserved cysteine through the conserved F or W.

V gene,J gene,CDR3 protein
TRBV12-3/TRBV12-4,TRBJ2-7,CASRVHSSYEQYF
TRBV4-3,TRBJ2-3,CASSQSGLARDTRYF
TRBV20-1,TRBJ1-1,CSAAYKMNTEAFF
TRBV11-2,TRBJ2-7,CASSLVGRASEQYF
TRBV7-2,TRBJ2-2,CASSLARRPASTGELFF
TRBV5-1,TRBJ2-1,CASSLPPKGGTGYNEQFF
TRBV7-9,TRBJ2-2,CASSLWGATNTGELFF
TRBV4-1,TRBJ1-4,CASSQEGRPNEKLFF
TRBV13,TRBJ2-5,CASSPIRGDRGWQETQYF
TRBV20-1,TRBJ2-1,CCARGTSESSYNEQFF
TRBV7-2,TRBJ1-2,CASSLATGGYTF
TRBV5-1,TRBJ2-5,CASSLAMREETQYF
TRBV20-1,TRBJ2-1,CSASGLAEPIYNEQFF
TRBV20-1,TRBJ1-2,CSAFTDRDAYGYTF
TRBV5-1,TRBJ2-3,CASSSDLGARGTDTQYF
TRBV29-1,TRBJ2-7,CSVQGPRYEQYF
TRBV4-1,TRBJ2-5,CASSQVLKRGRETQYF
TRBV24-1,TRBJ2-4,CATSDSGLAGSSAKNIQYF
TRBV29-1,TRBJ1-2,CSVSVPGQGIYTF
TRBV24-1,TRBJ2-1,CATSDLAGNTNKQFF
TRBV24-1,TRBJ2-1,CATSATLRPYNEQFF
TRBV5-5,TRBJ2-7,CASTNFMGGSYEQYF
TRBV20-1,TRBJ1-1,CSAATGTGGTEAFF
TRBV5-1,TRBJ2-2,CASSGRGNTGELFF
TRBV7-8,TRBJ2-7,CASSLTRGRLYEQYF
TRBV12-3/TRBV12-4,TRBJ2-7,CASSFSLDTDYEQYF
TRBV24-1,TRBJ1-4,CATSDPPGQGSEKLFF
TRBV5-1,TRBJ2-3,CASSLEVGTDTQYF
TRBV29-1,TRBJ2-1,CSVEGTRTSGSYNEQFF
TRBV6-1,TRBJ1-1,CASSRGPGLGTNTEAFF
TRBV13,TRBJ2-1,CASSLGLSGSYNEQFF
TRBV7-9,TRBJ1-2,CASRGGSNYGYTF